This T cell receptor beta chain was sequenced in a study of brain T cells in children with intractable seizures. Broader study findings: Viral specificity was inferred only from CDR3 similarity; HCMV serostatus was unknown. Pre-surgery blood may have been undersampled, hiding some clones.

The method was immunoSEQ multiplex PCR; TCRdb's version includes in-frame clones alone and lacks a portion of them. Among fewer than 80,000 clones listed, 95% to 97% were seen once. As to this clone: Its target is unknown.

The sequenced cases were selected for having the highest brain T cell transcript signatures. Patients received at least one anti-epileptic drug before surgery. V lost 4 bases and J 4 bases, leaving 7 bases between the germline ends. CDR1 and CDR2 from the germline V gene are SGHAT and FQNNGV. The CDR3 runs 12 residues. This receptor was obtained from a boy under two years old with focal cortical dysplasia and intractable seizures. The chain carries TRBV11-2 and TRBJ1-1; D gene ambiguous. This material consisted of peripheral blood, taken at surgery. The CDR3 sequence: CASSSRSTEAFF. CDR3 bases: TGTGCCAGCAGCTCAAGAAGCACTGAAGCTTTCTTT.